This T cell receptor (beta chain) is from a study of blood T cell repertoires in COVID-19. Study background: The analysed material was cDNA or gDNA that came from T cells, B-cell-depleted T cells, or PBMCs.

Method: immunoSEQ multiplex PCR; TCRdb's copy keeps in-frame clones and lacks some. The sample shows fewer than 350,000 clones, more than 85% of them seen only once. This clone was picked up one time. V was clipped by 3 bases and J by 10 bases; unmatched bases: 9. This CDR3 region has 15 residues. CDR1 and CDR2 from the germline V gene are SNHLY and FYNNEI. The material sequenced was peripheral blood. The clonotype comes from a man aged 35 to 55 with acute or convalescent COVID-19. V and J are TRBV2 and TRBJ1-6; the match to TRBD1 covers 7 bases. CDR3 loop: CASSEESGGRSPLHF. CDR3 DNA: TGTGCCAGCAGTGAGGAGTCAGGGGGTCGATCACCCCTCCACTTT.